The next 12 T cell receptor beta chains were all read from a single sample in a study of persistence of HIV-infected CD4 T cells. No antigen is known for these receptors. Anti-CD3/anti-CD28 beads served as a nonspecific positive control stimulus. Sorting of responding CD4+ T cells relied on upregulated CD40 ligand together with CD69. Sequencing used immunoSEQ version 4 in survey mode. Sequencing was performed with immunoSEQ multiplex PCR; in TCRdb, only in-frame clones are kept and a portion is missing. The table records about 46,000 clones, 75% to 90% of them present only once. The sequencing here drew on CD4+ T cells sorted from PBMCs after approximately 18-hour stimulation, taken from a patient who received antiretroviral therapy. Receptors originate from an adult woman with HIV who was CMV-seropositive.

This clone has just a few counts. In DNA, the CDR3 is TGTGCCAGCAGTCAGAGGACTAGAGAGACCCAGTACTTC. Translation: CASSQRTRETQYF. J is TRBJ2-5 and V is TRBV25-1, with 7 positions matching TRBD2. The ends lost 5 bases at V and 4 bases at J; junction bases unmatched: 4. Germline CDR1 MGHDK, CDR2 SYGVNS. This CDR3 is built from 13 residues. Full variable domain (rest looked up from reference TRBV25-1 and TRBJ2-5): EADIYQTPRYLVIGTGKKITLECSQTMGHDKMYWYQQDPGMELHLIHYSYGVNSTEKGDLSSESTVSRIRTEHFPLTLESARPSHTSQYLCASSQRTRETQYFGPGTRLLVL.

The rearrangement links TRBV19 to TRBJ1-6; TRBD1 might be the D (6 bases). Germline V lookup: CDR1 LNHDA, CDR2 SQIVND (reference sequence). With 7 bases removed from V and 6 bases from J, the gap between germline ends came to 10 bases. CDR3 length equals 13 residues. The CDR3 region is CASMGRGNSPLHF. CDR3 bases: TGTGCCAGTATGGGCAGGGGTAATTCACCCCTCCACTTT.

The chain recombines TRBV5-1 with TRBJ1-5; D not resolved. The CDR3 extends over 12 amino acids. V lost 10 bases and J 5 bases, leaving 13 bases between the germline ends. Germline V gives CDR1 SGHRS, CDR2 YFSETQ. The CDR3 region is CAPWVQDQPQHF. CDR3 bases: TGCGCCCCCTGGGTTCAGGATCAGCCCCAGCATTTT. The whole variable domain, remainder taken from reference TRBV5-1 and TRBJ1-5, is KAGVTQTPRYLIKTRGQQVTLSCSPISGHRSVSWYQQTPGQGLQFLFEYFSETQRNKGNFPGRFSGRQFSNSRSEMNVSTLELGDSALYLCAPWVQDQPQHFGDGTRLSIL.

J is TRBJ2-5 and V is TRBV28; 7 bases line up with TRBD1. The CDR3 is 15 amino acids. J gave up 0 bases and V 8 bases, and 9 bases lay outside the gene matches. The germline CDR1 and CDR2 sequences are MDHEN and SYDVKM. CDR3 residues: CASLLRDRHQETQYF. Here the CDR3 DNA reads TGTGCCAGCCTCCTCCGGGACAGACACCAAGAGACCCAGTACTTC.

The chain employs TRBV12-5 and TRBJ1-2, with TRBD1 identical over 8 bases. The CDR3 contains 16 residues. The germline V gene encodes CDR1 LGHNT and CDR2 FRNRAP. J gave up 7 bases and V 2 bases, and 12 bases lay outside the gene matches. The CDR3 nucleotides read TGTGCTAGTGGTTTGCCAACCTCACAGGGGGTAGGTGGCTACACCTTC. Residues: CASGLPTSQGVGGYTF. Full variable domain (remainder filled in from reference TRBV12-5 and TRBJ1-2): DARVTQTPRHKVTEMGQEVTMRCQPILGHNTVFWYRQTMMQGLELLAYFRNRAPLDDSGMPKDRFSAEMPDATLATLKIQPSEPRDSAVYFCASGLPTSQGVGGYTFGSGTRLTVV.

The V call is TRBV10-3, the J call TRBJ1-6; D not certain. Trimming shortened V by 5 bases and J by 6 bases, and 14 bases separated the two germline ends. The CDR3 runs to 15 residues. Germline CDR1 ENHRY, CDR2 SYGVKD. The CDR3 sequence: CAISPTAPGNSPLHF. CDR3 nucleotide sequence: TGTGCCATCAGTCCGACCGCCCCGGGTAATTCACCCCTCCACTTT.

This clone occurred once. J is TRBJ1-1 and V is TRBV20-1, with D possibly matching TRBD1 (6 bases). Germline lookup yields CDR1 DFQATT and CDR2 SNEGSKA (reference sequence). Trimming stripped 2 bases from V and 10 bases from J, with 11 bases between. The CDR3 consists of 11 residues. CDR3 in amino acids: CSARWGLGAFF. The CDR3 DNA is TGCAGTGCTAGATGGGGGCTTGGAGCTTTCTTT.

The table lists this clone with a few counts. The chain is built from TRBV28 and TRBJ2-7; D uncertain. This CDR3 is 14 amino acids long. V gave up 5 bases and J gave up 2 bases, with 13 bases separating them. Germline CDR1 MDHEN, CDR2 SYDVKM. For the CDR3, the DNA is TGTGCCAGCAGTCAATCACGTATCGCCTACGAGCAGTACTTC. It specifies CASSQSRIAYEQYF.

The V and J genes are TRBV6-2 or TRBV6-3 and TRBJ1-2; D gene uncertain. This CDR3 is 15 amino acids long. With 2 bases removed from V and 1 base from J, the gap between germline ends came to 11 bases. The germline gives CDR1 MNHEY, CDR2 SVGEGT. The CDR3 bases are TGTGCCAGCAGTTACGACGGGCCCGTTAACTATGGCTACACCTTC. It yields the protein CASSYDGPVNYGYTF.

Here the CDR3 reads CASSEWSPNTEAFF. CDR3 in DNA: TGTGCCAGCAGTGAGTGGTCCCCGAACACTGAAGCTTTCTTT. The J gene is TRBJ1-1, the V gene TRBV2; D not certain. The CDR3 extends over 14 amino acids. In germline, CDR1 is SNHLY, CDR2 FYNNEI. Between the trimmed V and J ends, which lost 3 bases and 1 base, there was a span of 9 bases. Variable domain in full (rest from reference TRBV2 and TRBJ1-1): EPEVTQTPSHQVTQMGQEVILRCVPISNHLYFYWYRQILGQKVEFLVSFYNNEISEKSEIFDDQFSVERPDGSNFTLKIRSTKLEDSAMYFCASSEWSPNTEAFFGQGTRLTVV.

J is TRBJ2-2 and V is TRBV29-1; the D gene could be TRBD1 or TRBD2 (6 bases each). V dropped 6 bases and J dropped 0 bases, with 20 bases sitting between them. This CDR3 comprises 17 residues. Germline assignment: CDR1 SQVTM and CDR2 ANQGSEA. CDR3 in amino acids: CSVVLYGGLANTGELFF. CDR3 in DNA: TGCAGCGTGGTGTTATATGGGGGGCTCGCGAACACCGGGGAGCTGTTTTTT.

The rearrangement uses TRBV5-1 and TRBJ2-2, with TRBD1 matching 11 bases. V was clipped by 5 bases and J by 4 bases; unmatched bases: 4. CDR3 length: 15 amino acids. Germline CDR1 reads SGHRS; CDR2 reads YFSETQ. For the CDR3, the DNA is TGCGCCAGCAGGGACAGGGGGCCGAGCACCGGGGAGCTGTTTTTT. This gives the protein CASRDRGPSTGELFF.